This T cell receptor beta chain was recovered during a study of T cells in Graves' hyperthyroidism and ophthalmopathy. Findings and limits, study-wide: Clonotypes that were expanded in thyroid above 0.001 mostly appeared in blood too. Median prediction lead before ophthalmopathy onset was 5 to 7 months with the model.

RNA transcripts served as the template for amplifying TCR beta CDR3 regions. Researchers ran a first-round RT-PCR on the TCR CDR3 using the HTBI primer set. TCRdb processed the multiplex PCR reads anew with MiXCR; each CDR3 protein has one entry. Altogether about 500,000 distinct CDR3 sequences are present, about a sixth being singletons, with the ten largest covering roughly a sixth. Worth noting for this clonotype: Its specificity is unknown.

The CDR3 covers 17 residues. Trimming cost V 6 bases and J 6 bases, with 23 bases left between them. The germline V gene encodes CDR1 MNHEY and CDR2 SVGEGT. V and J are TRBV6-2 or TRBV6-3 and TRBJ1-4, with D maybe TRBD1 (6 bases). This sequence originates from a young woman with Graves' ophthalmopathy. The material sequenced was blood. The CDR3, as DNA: TGTGCCAGCAGGTCCGGGACACCGACCTTAAATGATGAAAAACTGTTTTTT. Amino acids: CASRSGTPTLNDEKLFF.